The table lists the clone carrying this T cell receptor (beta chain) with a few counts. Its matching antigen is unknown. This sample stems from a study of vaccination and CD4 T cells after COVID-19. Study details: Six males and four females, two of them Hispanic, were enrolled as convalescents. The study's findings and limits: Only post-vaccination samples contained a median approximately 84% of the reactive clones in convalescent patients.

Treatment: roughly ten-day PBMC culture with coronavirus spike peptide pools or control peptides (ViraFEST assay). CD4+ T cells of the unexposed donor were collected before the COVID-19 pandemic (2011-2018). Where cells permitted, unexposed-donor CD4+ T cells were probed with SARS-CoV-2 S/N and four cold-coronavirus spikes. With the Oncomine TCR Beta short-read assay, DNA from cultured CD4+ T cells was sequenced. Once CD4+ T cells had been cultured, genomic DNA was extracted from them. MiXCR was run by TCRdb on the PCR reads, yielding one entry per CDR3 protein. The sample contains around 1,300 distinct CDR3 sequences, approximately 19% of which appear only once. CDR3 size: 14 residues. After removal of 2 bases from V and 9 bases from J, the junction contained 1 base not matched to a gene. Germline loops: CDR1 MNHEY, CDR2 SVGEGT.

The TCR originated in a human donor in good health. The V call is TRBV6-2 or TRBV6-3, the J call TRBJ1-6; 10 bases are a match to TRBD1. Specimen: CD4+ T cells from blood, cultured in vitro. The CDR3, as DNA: TGTGCCAGCAGTTACGGACAGGGGGTTTCACCCCTCCACTTT. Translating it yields CASSYGQGVSPLHF.